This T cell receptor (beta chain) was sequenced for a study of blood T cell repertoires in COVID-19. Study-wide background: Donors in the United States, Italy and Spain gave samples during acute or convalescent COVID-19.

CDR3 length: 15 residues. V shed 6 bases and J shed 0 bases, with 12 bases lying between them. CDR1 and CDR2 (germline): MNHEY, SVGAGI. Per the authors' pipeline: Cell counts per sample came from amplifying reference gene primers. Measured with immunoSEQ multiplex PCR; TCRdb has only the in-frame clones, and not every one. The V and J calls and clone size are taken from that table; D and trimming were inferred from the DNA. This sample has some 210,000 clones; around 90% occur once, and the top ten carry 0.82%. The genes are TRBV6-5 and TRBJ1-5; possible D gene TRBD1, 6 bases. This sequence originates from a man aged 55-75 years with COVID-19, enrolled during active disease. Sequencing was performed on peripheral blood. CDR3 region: CASRRTDSSNQPQHF. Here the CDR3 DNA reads TGTGCCAGCAGGAGAACGGACAGTAGCAATCAGCCCCAGCATTTT.